These T cell receptor beta chains were read from a single sample in a study of blood T cell repertoires in COVID-19. Generated by immunoSEQ multiplex PCR, the TCRdb table keeps only in-frame clones and is missing some. The sample has over 250,000 clones, approximately 87% seen once. The sample taken for sequencing was PBMCs or T cells enriched from blood (not recorded which). Source of these receptors: a young woman who had recovered from COVID-19. CDR3s include the opening cysteine and the closing phenylalanine or tryptophan. D genes are given only for firm matches. Size is omitted from some rows. Given values are once, few, many or a class for expanded clones.

d_call | cdr3_length | j_call | v_call | clone_size | cdr3_aa | cdr3_nt
TRBD1 | 16 | TRBJ1-2 | TRBV19 | - | CASRPSLADRDYGYTF | TGTGCCAGTAGGCCTAGTCTCGCAGACAGGGATTATGGCTACACCTTC
TRBD1 | 15 | TRBJ1-2 | TRBV7-2 | - | CASSLAGQGAAGYTF | TGTGCCAGCAGCTTAGCGGGACAGGGGGCGGCTGGCTACACCTTC
TRBD1 | 18 | TRBJ1-5 | TRBV19 | - | CASRRGQGLMRGNQPQHF | TGTGCCAGTAGGAGGGGACAGGGTTTAATGCGCGGCAATCAGCCCCAGCATTTT
- | 12 | TRBJ2-3 | TRBV24-1 | - | CATSSGGDTQYF | TGTGCCACCAGTTCTGGCGGAGATACGCAGTATTTT
- | 16 | TRBJ1-5 | TRBV21-1 | - | CASSHDSEDSNQPQHF | TGTGCCAGCAGCCACGACAGTGAAGATAGCAATCAGCCCCAGCATTTT
TRBD1 | 15 | TRBJ1-1 | TRBV7-3 | - | CASSLDRGSSTEAFF | TGTGCCAGCAGCTTGGACAGGGGGAGCAGCACTGAAGCTTTCTTT
- | 13 | TRBJ1-2 | TRBV2 | - | CASTGGSNYGYTF | TGTGCCAGCACTGGCGGCTCCAACTATGGCTACACCTTC
TRBD2 | 16 | TRBJ2-3 | TRBV6-2/TRBV6-3 | - | CASSSGLAGDRDTQYF | TGTGCCAGCAGTTCGGGACTAGCGGGGGACCGAGATACGCAGTATTTT
- | 13 | TRBJ1-1 | TRBV29-1 | few | CSVGGRASTEAFF | TGCAGCGTTGGCGGGAGAGCCTCAACTGAAGCTTTCTTT
TRBD1 | 13 | TRBJ2-7 | TRBV27 | - | CASSRDSSYEQYF | TGTGCCAGCAGCCGGGACAGCTCCTACGAGCAGTACTTC
TRBD1 | 13 | TRBJ2-7 | TRBV10-3 | - | CATGTGGSYEQYF | TGTGCCACGGGCACAGGGGGTTCCTACGAGCAGTACTTC
- | 15 | TRBJ2-2 | TRBV11-2 | - | CASSLAGANTGELFF | TGTGCCAGCAGCTTAGCGGGGGCGAACACCGGGGAGCTGTTTTTT
- | 12 | TRBJ1-1 | TRBV2 | - | CASSGPGSEAFF | TGTGCCAGCAGTGGGCCGGGGTCGGAAGCTTTCTTT
TRBD2 | 16 | TRBJ2-2 | TRBV5-1 | - | CASSRTGTTNTGELFF | TGCGCCAGCAGCCGCACTGGGACTACGAACACCGGGGAGCTGTTTTTT
TRBD1 | 13 | TRBJ1-5 | TRBV15 | - | CATSEGAAGAQHF | TGTGCCACCAGCGAGGGGGCCGCCGGGGCCCAGCATTTT